This passage covers 15 T cell receptor beta chains from one sample sequenced in a study of memory CD8 T cells in hepatitis C reinfection. As to time point: late/post reinfection, 12 to 24 weeks after detection. The sorted cells went straight to TCR sequencing with no prior in vitro expansion. Method: immunoSEQ multiplex PCR; TCRdb's copy keeps in-frame clones and lacks some. The table includes around 45,000 clones, about 91% detected once. The specimen was naive CD8+ T cells sorted from blood. These receptors were collected from a man aged 18 to 35 with hepatitis C virus infection.

This chain links TRBV7-2 with TRBJ2-1; 7 bases agree with TRBD2. In germline, CDR1 is SGHTA, CDR2 FQGNSA. Trimming cost V 9 bases and J 4 bases; bases outside gene matches: 3. The CDR3 contains 12 residues. CDR3 sequence (DNA): TGTGCCAGTAGGGGAGGGTACAATGAGCAGTTCTTC. It encodes CASRGGYNEQFF.

The rearrangement joins TRBV4-3 to TRBJ2-3; TRBD2 aligns across 13 bases. The CDR3 runs 17 residues. Germline trimming cut 4 bases from V and 3 bases from J; bases unmatched to any gene: 7. Germline loops: CDR1 LGHNA, CDR2 YSLEER. CDR3 sequence (DNA): TGCGCCAGCAGCCTTTCGACTAGCGGGGGGTTGACAGATACGCAGTATTTT. Translated, it gives CASSLSTSGGLTDTQYF.

This clone was seen a single time. At one end, the junction sequence differs from germline, possibly due to a read error. This chain links TRBV4-2 with TRBJ2-7; 11 positions agree with TRBD2. This CDR3 contains 15 residues. Germline-derived CDR1 and CDR2 are LGHNA and YNFKEQ. CDR3 amino acids: CASSQDTSGSYEQCF. CDR3 bases: TGTGCCAGCAGCCAAGATACTAGCGGGAGTTACGAGCAGTGCTTC.

This rearrangement joins TRBV6-5 to TRBJ2-3; a weak D match, TRBD2 (6 bases). Germline assignment: CDR1 MNHEY and CDR2 SVGAGI. V dropped 2 bases and J dropped 4 bases, with 16 bases sitting between them. The CDR3 runs to 16 residues. The CDR3 nucleotides read TGTGCCAGCAGTTACGCCCAGGGAGGCTGGCCAGATACGCAGTATTTT. Encoded protein: CASSYAQGGWPDTQYF.

This rearrangement joins TRBV7-9 to TRBJ2-1; the match to TRBD2 covers 7 bases. The CDR3 is 15 residues long. J was trimmed by 5 bases and V by 6 bases; bases with no gene match: 10. Germline CDR1 is SEHNR and CDR2 is FQNEAQ (reference sequence). CDR3 DNA sequence: TGTGCCAGCAGAAGAAGGACTAGGGTTGACAATGAGCAGTTCTTC. Encoded protein: CASRRRTRVDNEQFF. Full variable domain (remainder filled in from reference TRBV7-9 and TRBJ2-1): DTGVSQNPRHKITKRGQNVTFRCDPISEHNRLYWYRQTLGQGPEFLTYFQNEAQLEKSRLLSDRFSAERPKGSFSTLEIQRTEQGDSAMYLCASRRRTRVDNEQFFGPGTRLTVL.

The chain combines TRBV5-5 with TRBJ1-2, with 7 bases aligning to TRBD1. V lost 3 bases, J lost 6 bases, and 5 bases stayed unmatched. Germline V gene lookup returns CDR1 SGHKS and CDR2 YYEKEE (reference sequence). There are 13 residues in the CDR3. The CDR3 nucleotides are TGTGCCAGCAGCTCCGGACAGGACGATGGCTACACCTTC. Translation: CASSSGQDDGYTF.

This chain connects TRBV20-1 to TRBJ2-1; D not resolved. Deletions cut 6 bases from V and 9 bases from J, with 9 bases between. The V gene's germline CDR1 is DFQATT and CDR2 SNEGSKA (reference sequence). This CDR3 spans 10 amino acids. CDR3 region: CSAETVEQFF. The CDR3, as DNA: TGCAGTGCGGAGACGGTTGAGCAGTTCTTC.

The J gene is TRBJ2-1, the V gene TRBV19, with 8 bases fitting TRBD2. CDR3 size: 13 residues. CDR1 is LNHDA and CDR2 is SQIVND in the germline V gene (reference sequence). V lost 8 bases, J lost 5 bases, and 5 bases stayed unmatched. CDR3 in DNA: TGTGCCAGTGCAAGCGGGAGAAACAATGAGCAGTTCTTC. Its translation: CASASGRNNEQFF. The variable domain in full, with the rest retrieved from reference TRBV19 and TRBJ2-1, is DGGITQSPKYLFRKEGQNVTLSCEQNLNHDAMYWYRQDPGQGLRLIYYSQIVNDFQKGDIAEGYSVSREKKESFPLTVTSAQKNPTAFYLCASASGRNNEQFFGPGTRLTVL.

This chain links TRBV20-1 with TRBJ1-1; D gene ambiguous. In germline, CDR1 is DFQATT, CDR2 SNEGSKA (reference sequence). Trimming pared 4 bases from V and 1 base from J, leaving 4 bases between. This CDR3 is built from 11 residues. The CDR3 DNA reads TGCAGTGCTATCCAGAACACTGAAGCTTTCTTT. Residues: CSAIQNTEAFF.

V and J are TRBV19 and TRBJ2-7, with D perhaps matching TRBD2 (6 bases). Trimming stripped 5 bases from V and 3 bases from J, with 14 bases between. The length of the CDR3 is 14 residues. CDR1 is LNHDA, CDR2 SQIVND, per germline (reference sequence). This CDR3 is CASSATGTFYEQYF. The CDR3 DNA is TGTGCCAGTAGTGCAACCGGGACTTTCTACGAGCAGTACTTC.

A remark on this clone: Other DNA sequences in this sample translate to the same CDR3. This chain links TRBV2 with TRBJ2-7; TRBD2 agrees at 9 bases. The germline CDR1 and CDR2 sequences are SNHLY and FYNNEI. The length of the CDR3 is 19 residues. Trimming cost V 6 bases and J 0 bases; bases outside gene matches: 18. The CDR3 spells CASSLKVLAGVLFSYEQYV. The DNA for the CDR3 is TGTGCCAGCAGCCTCAAGGTCTTAGCGGGGGTGCTCTTCTCCTACGAGCAGTACGTC.

This chain connects TRBV2 to TRBJ2-7; possible D gene TRBD1, 6 bases. Germline V gene sequence: CDR1 SNHLY, CDR2 FYNNEI. V was trimmed by 1 base and J by 2 bases, leaving 6 bases between them. This CDR3 region has 13 residues. CDR3 nucleotide sequence: TGTGCCAGCAGTGAAGAGGGGGCCTACGAGCAGTACTTC. The encoded protein is CASSEEGAYEQYF.

The CDR3 bases are TGTGCCAGCAGTTTGGGACAGGCCGTCTACGAGCAGTACTTC. Protein: CASSLGQAVYEQYF. The chain carries TRBV6-6 and TRBJ2-7; 8 bases are shared with TRBD1. The CDR3 totals 14 residues. Germline assignment: CDR1 MNHNY and CDR2 SVGAGI (reference sequence). Trimming removed 4 bases from V and 3 bases from J; junction bases left unmatched: 5.

This sequence joins TRBV27 and TRBJ2-2; a possible D gene is TRBD1 (6 bases). Germline lookup yields CDR1 MNHEY and CDR2 SMNVEV (reference sequence). Trimming shortened V by 5 bases and J by 5 bases, and 18 bases separated the two germline ends. The CDR3 consists of 16 residues. Here the CDR3 reads CASSERTGRRTGELFF. DNA for the CDR3: TGTGCCAGCAGTGAACGAACAGGGCGGCGTACCGGGGAGCTGTTTTTT.

This chain links TRBV7-9 with TRBJ2-7, with 7 bases matching TRBD1. Losses at the gene ends were 5 bases for V and 3 bases for J; bases not matched to a gene: 13. Germline V gives CDR1 SEHNR, CDR2 FQNEAQ (reference sequence). CDR3 length: 16 residues. The CDR3 DNA sequence: TGTGCCAGCAGCAAAACCGGGACAGACAATTACTACGAGCAGTACTTC. Its protein product is CASSKTGTDNYYEQYF.